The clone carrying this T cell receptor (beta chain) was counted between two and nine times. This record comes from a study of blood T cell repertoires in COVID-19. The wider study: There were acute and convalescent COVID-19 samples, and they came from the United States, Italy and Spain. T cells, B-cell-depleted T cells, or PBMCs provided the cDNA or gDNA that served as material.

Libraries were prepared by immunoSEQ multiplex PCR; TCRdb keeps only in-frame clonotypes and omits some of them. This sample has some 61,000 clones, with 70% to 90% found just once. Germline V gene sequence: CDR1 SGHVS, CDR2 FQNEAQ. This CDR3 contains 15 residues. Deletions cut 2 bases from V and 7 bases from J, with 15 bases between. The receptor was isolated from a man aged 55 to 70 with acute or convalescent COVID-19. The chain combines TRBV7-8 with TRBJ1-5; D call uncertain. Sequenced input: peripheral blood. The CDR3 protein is CASSLSGPAGQPQHF. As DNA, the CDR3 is TGTGCCAGCAGCTTATCCGGGCCAGCGGGGCAGCCCCAGCATTTT.